The next 14 T cell receptor beta chains were all read from a single sample in a study of shared clonotypes between healthy human individuals. This table comes from immunoSEQ multiplex PCR, and its TCRdb copy is limited to in-frame clones, with some not included. The table shows 1,500,000 or so clones, with roughly 95% occurring only once. The sequencing sample was made of naive CD4+ T cells sorted from blood. The subset was: CD45RA+ positively selected. The receptors shown here come from a man aged 25 to 45 in good health.

This clone was counted once. The rearrangement uses TRBV6-6 and TRBJ2-7; D unclear. Germline values: CDR1 MNHNY, CDR2 SVGAGI (reference sequence). The V end was cut by 8 bases, the J end by 1 base, with 9 bases between. The CDR3 spans 12 residues. Here the CDR3 reads CASAPGSYEQYF. CDR3 DNA: TGTGCCAGCGCACCGGGTTCCTACGAGCAGTACTTC.

V is TRBV5-4 and J is TRBJ2-2; 10 bases align to TRBD2. The CDR3 is 13 residues long. With 4 bases clipped from V and 12 bases from J, the junction kept 6 bases outside the gene matches. The germline CDR1 and CDR2 sequences are SGHNT and YYREEE (reference sequence). This CDR3 is CASSTAGGPQLFF. CDR3 in DNA: TGTGCCAGCAGCACAGCGGGAGGGCCCCAGCTGTTTTTT.

This clone has a single count. V usage is TRBV11-2 and J usage is TRBJ2-1; D is ambiguous. The germline V gene encodes CDR1 SGHAT and CDR2 FQNNGV. The CDR3 length is 11 residues. The V end lost 5 bases, the J end lost 8 bases, and 7 bases lay between the germline ends. The DNA for the CDR3 is TGTGCCAGCAGCAAAAGGGATGAGCAGTTCTTC. Translating it yields CASSKRDEQFF.

J is TRBJ1-2 and V is TRBV6-5; 7 bases align to TRBD1. Trimming at V came to 6 bases and at J to 4 bases, leaving 11 bases not matched to a gene. The germline CDR1 and CDR2 sequences are MNHEY and SVGAGI. The CDR3 extends over 15 amino acids. The CDR3 loop is CASSMGGDRAYGYTF. The CDR3 region has the DNA TGTGCCAGCAGCATGGGGGGGGACAGAGCCTATGGCTACACCTTC.

The chain carries TRBV18 and TRBJ2-7; D may correspond to TRBD1 or TRBD2 (5 bases each). CDR3 length: 16 amino acids. Germline V gene data show CDR1 as KGHSH and CDR2 as LQKENI. V was trimmed by 2 bases and J by 2 bases, leaving 16 bases between them. This CDR3 reads CASSPVRGEGTYEQYF. The CDR3 nucleotides read TGTGCCAGCTCACCAGTTCGAGGGGAAGGGACCTACGAGCAGTACTTC.

J is TRBJ1-5 and V is TRBV9; D gene uncertain. CDR3 length: 14 residues. The V end was cut by 0 bases, the J end by 8 bases, with 12 bases between. Germline assignment: CDR1 SGDLS and CDR2 YYNGEE. CDR3 coding DNA: TGTGCCAGCAGCGTAGGGGCAGGCGGGGAGCCCCAGCATTTT. It is translated as CASSVGAGGEPQHF.

The gene calls are TRBV15 and TRBJ2-2, with a tentative D call TRBD1 (5 bases). V was cut by 3 bases and J by 5 bases, with 7 bases left in between. The CDR3 extends over 13 amino acids. CDR1 and CDR2 from the germline V gene are LNHNV and YYDKDF (reference sequence). The CDR3 DNA sequence: TGTGCCACCAGCAGGGACAAAACCGGGGAGCTGTTTTTT. As protein: CATSRDKTGELFF.

The rearrangement joins TRBV2 to TRBJ1-5; 7 nucleotides match TRBD1. Per germline, CDR1 SNHLY and CDR2 FYNNEI. Losses at the gene ends were 4 bases for V and 4 bases for J; bases not matched to a gene: 10. The CDR3 is 16 amino acids. This CDR3 is CASSVGQTLRNQPQHF. The CDR3 bases are TGTGCCAGCAGTGTGGGACAGACTCTCAGAAATCAGCCCCAGCATTTT. Combining the CDR3 with reference TRBV2 and TRBJ1-5 gives the whole variable domain EPEVTQTPSHQVTQMGQEVILRCVPISNHLYFYWYRQILGQKVEFLVSFYNNEISEKSEIFDDQFSVERPDGSNFTLKIRSTKLEDSAMYFCASSVGQTLRNQPQHFGDGTRLSIL.

V is TRBV7-2 and J is TRBJ2-2; 8 nucleotides align to TRBD1. The J segment lost 7 bases and the V segment lost 0 bases, leaving 4 bases of the junction unmatched. Looked up from germline, CDR1 is SGHTA and CDR2 is FQGNSA. The CDR3 length is 15 residues. The chain's CDR3 is CASSLAATGVGELFF. The CDR3 region has the DNA TGTGCCAGCAGCTTAGCAGCGACAGGGGTCGGGGAGCTGTTTTTT.

The J gene is TRBJ2-1, the V gene TRBV5-4, with D unclear. CDR3 length: 16 residues. CDR1 is SGHNT, CDR2 YYREEE, per germline (reference sequence). V was cut by 1 base and J by 6 bases, with 17 bases left in between. The CDR3 region has the DNA TGTGCCAGCAGCTTGCCGAATCTCATGGCAACCAATGAGCAGTTCTTC. Translating it yields CASSLPNLMATNEQFF. Supplemented by reference TRBV5-4 and TRBJ2-1, the full variable domain reads ETGVTQSPTHLIKTRGQQVTLRCSSQSGHNTVSWYQQALGQGPQFIFQYYREEENGRGNFPPRFSGLQFPNYSSELNVNALELDDSALYLCASSLPNLMATNEQFFGPGTRLTVL.

The chain recombines TRBV15 with TRBJ2-5; 7 bases align to TRBD1. J was trimmed by 2 bases and V by 4 bases; bases with no gene match: 7. Germline loops: CDR1 LNHNV, CDR2 YYDKDF (reference sequence). The CDR3 contains 15 residues. CDR3 nucleotides: TGTGCCACCAGCAACGAGGACAGGCTGCAAGAGACCCAGTACTTC. Its translation is CATSNEDRLQETQYF. The entire variable domain, with the rest obtained from reference TRBV15 and TRBJ2-5, is as follows: DAMVIQNPRYQVTQFGKPVTLSCSQTLNHNVMYWYQQKSSQAPKLLFHYYDKDFNNEADTPDNFQSRRPNTSFCFLDIRSPGLGDTAMYLCATSNEDRLQETQYFGPGTRLLVL.

This clone came up once. The chain recombines TRBV18 with TRBJ2-2, with D possibly TRBD1 on 6 matching bases. The germline V gene has CDR1 KGHSH and CDR2 LQKENI. The CDR3 contains 16 residues. The germline V and J ends were trimmed by 0 bases and 5 bases, with 13 bases remaining between them. The DNA for the CDR3 is TGTGCCAGCTCACCACCCCAAACAGGGATAACCGGGGAGCTGTTTTTT. This encodes CASSPPQTGITGELFF.

This clone was observed a handful of times. This chain connects TRBV20-1 to TRBJ2-1; D ambiguous. The V gene lost 4 bases and the J gene lost 7 bases, with 8 bases spanning the gap. CDR1 DFQATT and CDR2 SNEGSKA come from the germline V gene (reference sequence). The CDR3 is 11 residues long. CDR3 in DNA: TGCAGTGCTACCCAGCTAAATGAGCAGTTCTTC. Its translation is CSATQLNEQFF.

The J gene is TRBJ1-5, the V gene TRBV27; 7 nucleotides align to TRBD1. Germline loops: CDR1 MNHEY, CDR2 SMNVEV (reference sequence). Losses at the gene ends were 5 bases for V and 2 bases for J; bases not matched to a gene: 6. The CDR3 sequence is 15 residues long. The DNA of the CDR3 is TGTGCCAGCAGTATACGACAGGGAGGCAATCAGCCCCAGCATTTT. Translation gives CASSIRQGGNQPQHF.